The T cell receptor (beta chain) described here comes from a study of blood T cell repertoires in COVID-19. At the level of the study: COVID-19 samples from acute and convalescent phases originated in the United States, Italy and Spain. PBMCs, B-cell-depleted T cells, or T cells provided the cDNA or gDNA that made up the material.

The CDR3 consists of 14 residues. Between the trimmed V and J ends, which lost 5 bases and 7 bases, there was a span of 17 bases. Germline V gives CDR1 SGHNT, CDR2 YENEEA. Under the authors' procedure: Cell counts per sample came from amplifying reference gene primers. TCRdb keeps only in-frame clones here, not all; method: immunoSEQ multiplex PCR. The DNA was the basis for D and trimming; V, J and clone size are from that table. This table has around 92,000 clones, roughly 88% appearing once. This chain uses TRBV11-3 with TRBJ1-1; D is unclear. The sequenced material came from peripheral blood. This receptor was taken from a human donor in a cohort sampled during active COVID-19. CDR3 DNA: TGTGCCAGCAGCCGAGATGGCGGTAAGAGTGAAGCTTTCTTT. Encoded protein: CASSRDGGKSEAFF. Looking up the rest from reference TRBV11-3 and TRBJ1-1 gives the full variable domain: EAGVVQSPRYKIIEKKQPVAFWCNPISGHNTLYWYLQNLGQGPELLIRYENEEAVDDSQLPKDRFSAERLKGVDSTLKIQPAELGDSAVYLCASSRDGGKSEAFFGQGTRLTVV.